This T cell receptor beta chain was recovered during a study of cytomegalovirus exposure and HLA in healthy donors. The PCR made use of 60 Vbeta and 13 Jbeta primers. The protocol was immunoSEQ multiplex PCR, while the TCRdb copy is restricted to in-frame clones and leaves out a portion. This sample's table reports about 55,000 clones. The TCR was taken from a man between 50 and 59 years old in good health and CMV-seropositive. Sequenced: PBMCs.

The CDR3 sequence: CASSIRLGTQETQYF. CDR3 in DNA: TGTGCCAGTAGTATTCGCTTGGGGACACAAGAGACCCAGTACTTC. The chain couples TRBV19 to TRBJ2-5; possibly TRBD1 for D (6 bases). V gave up 3 bases and J gave up 2 bases, with 13 bases separating them. The germline V gene encodes CDR1 LNHDA and CDR2 SQIVND (reference sequence). The length of the CDR3 is 15 residues.